The clone carrying this TCR beta chain has a count of ten or more. Its specificity is not known. The sample originates from a study of CD8 T cells in ankylosing spondylitis. Whole-study findings and limits: A TCR beta motif of several highly homologous variants seemed to mark ankylosing spondylitis blood.

MiXCR, run by TCRdb on the 5' RACE reads, gives a single entry per CDR3 protein. This table has 200,000 to 300,000 distinct CDR3 sequences, about 10% appearing once. The germline V gene encodes CDR1 MRHNA and CDR2 SNTAGT. There are 15 residues in the CDR3. The ends lost 5 bases at V and 7 bases at J; junction bases unmatched: 8. This receptor was taken from a male donor with ankylosing spondylitis or in good health (not recorded which). V is TRBV6-4 and J is TRBJ2-1, with TRBD2 identical over 10 bases. Sequencing was performed on blood, either unsorted or a sorted T cell fraction (not recorded which). For the CDR3, the DNA is TGTGCCAGCAGTAAACAGCCTAGCGGGGGAAATGAGCAGTTCTTC. The encoded protein is CASSKQPSGGNEQFF.